This TCR beta chain is from a study of T cell responses to AZD1222 COVID-19 vaccine. Generated by immunoSEQ multiplex PCR, the TCRdb table keeps only in-frame clones and is missing some. The top ten hold over 9% of the sample, which has approximately 130,000 clones, roughly nine tenths seen once. Details on this clone: Its antigen is as yet unknown.

V gave up 4 bases and J gave up 7 bases, with 11 bases separating them. The CDR3 spans 13 residues. Germline V gene sequence: CDR1 LNHDA, CDR2 SQIVND (reference sequence). Findings and caveats of the study: With two AZD1222 doses given, Spike-specific TCR breadth and depth both rose.

The chain joins TRBV19 to TRBJ1-5, with D unresolved. Material: peripheral blood, obtained 28 days after the second AZD1222 dose. This clonotype was sampled from an adult who received the AZD1222 COVID-19 vaccine. This CDR3 reads CASSTQRSQPQHF. In nucleotides, the CDR3 is TGTGCCAGTAGTACCCAGCGATCCCAGCCCCAGCATTTT.